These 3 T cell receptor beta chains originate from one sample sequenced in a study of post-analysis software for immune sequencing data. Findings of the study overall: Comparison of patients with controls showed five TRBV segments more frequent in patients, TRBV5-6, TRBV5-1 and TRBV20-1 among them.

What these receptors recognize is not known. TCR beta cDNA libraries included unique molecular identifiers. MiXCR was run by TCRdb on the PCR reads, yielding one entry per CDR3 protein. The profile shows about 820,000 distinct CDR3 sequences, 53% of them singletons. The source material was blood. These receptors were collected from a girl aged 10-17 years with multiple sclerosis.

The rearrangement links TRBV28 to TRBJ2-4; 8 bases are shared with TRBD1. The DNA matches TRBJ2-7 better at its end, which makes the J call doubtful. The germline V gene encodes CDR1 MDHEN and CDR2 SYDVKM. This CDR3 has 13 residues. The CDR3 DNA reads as TGTGCCAGCAGGCCCCCAGGGGGCGACGAGCAGTACTTC. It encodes CASRPPGGDEQYF.

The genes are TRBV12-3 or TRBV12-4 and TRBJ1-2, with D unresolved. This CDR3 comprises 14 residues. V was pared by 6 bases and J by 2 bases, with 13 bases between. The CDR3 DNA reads TGTGCCAGCAGCCCGATGCGGTCCAACTATGGCTACACCTTC. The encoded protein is CASSPMRSNYGYTF.

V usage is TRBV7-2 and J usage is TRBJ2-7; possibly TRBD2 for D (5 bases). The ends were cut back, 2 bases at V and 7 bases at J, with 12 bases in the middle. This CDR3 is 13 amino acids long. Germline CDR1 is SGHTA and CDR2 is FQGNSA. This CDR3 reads CASSLNPTGEQYF. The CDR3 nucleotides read TGTGCCAGCAGCTTAAATCCTACGGGAGAGCAGTACTTC.